This T cell receptor (beta chain) was observed in a study of response to subunit inactivated influenza vaccine. TCRdb reprocessed the RT-PCR reads with MiXCR, giving one entry per CDR3 protein. The sample has around 600,000 distinct CDR3 sequences; 11% are singletons. There are 13 residues in the CDR3. Germline V gene lookup returns CDR1 LGHDT and CDR2 YNNKEL (reference sequence). Between the trimmed V and J ends, which lost 1 base and 4 bases, there was a span of 7 bases. These sequences were also reported in another study, on T cells expressing NK-cell markers. That report adds: Researchers built TCR beta cDNA using 5'RACE template switching with UMIs. Several experiments confined sorting to alpha-beta TCR T cells with an anti-gamma-delta TCR antibody. Once again these clonotypes came out on top in the CD3+CD56-NKG2C+ fraction of several donors.

Here the sequenced sample was PBMCs from blood, taken on the day of vaccination. The chain recombines TRBV3-1 with TRBJ1-1; D is unresolved. This clonotype was obtained from a man between 45 and 60 years old who received an inactivated influenza vaccine. CDR3 DNA: TGTGCCAGCAGCCAAGTTTTAAGCACTGAAGCTTTCTTT. Translation gives CASSQVLSTEAFF.